This T cell receptor (beta chain) is from a study of T cells after yellow fever vaccination. Study as a whole: Fractions low in cell number were prepared with SMART-Seq v4 Ultra Low Input. General observations from the study: Most clones from primary vaccination were detected again post-booster (roughly 95% CD4, roughly 91% CD8).

This clonotype was recorded many times. What it recognizes is unknown. TCRdb called the 5' RACE reads again in MiXCR, with one record for every CDR3 protein. The sample carries under 150,000 distinct CDR3 sequences, 7.7% recorded once. CDR3 length: 13 amino acids. Germline assignment: CDR1 SQVTM and CDR2 ANQGSEA. V lost 4 bases and J 5 bases, leaving 12 bases between the germline ends. The sample here was CD4+ T cells sorted from PBMCs, taken 5 days after the yellow fever booster vaccination. The sequence was obtained from a man younger than 40 who received the YFV17D yellow fever vaccine. V gene TRBV29-1 combines with J gene TRBJ1-5, with D hard to call. CDR3 DNA: TGCAGCGTTGTATCGCAGATTGATCAGCCCCAGCATTTT. Amino acid sequence: CSVVSQIDQPQHF. Using reference TRBV29-1 and TRBJ1-5 for the parts outside the CDR3, the full variable domain is SAVISQKPSRDICQRGTSLTIQCQVDSQVTMMFWYRQQPGQSLTLIATANQGSEATYESGFVIDKFPISRPNLTFSTLTVSNMSPEDSSIYLCSVVSQIDQPQHFGDGTRLSIL.